This T cell receptor (beta chain) derives from a study of patients and donors after allogeneic stem cell transplantation. TCRdb processed the RT-PCR reads anew with MiXCR; each CDR3 protein has one entry. The sample holds about 960,000 distinct CDR3 sequences; approximately 19% are singletons and the top ten take approximately 5.9%. Sequencing was carried out using blood, either unsorted or a sorted T cell fraction (not recorded which). The source is a human donor who was either an allogeneic HSCT recipient or a stem cell or donor lymphocyte infusion donor (not recorded which). It is not recorded whose cells these are; they may come from a transplant donor.

CDR3 loop: CASSLVGTAEQYF. The CDR3 nucleotides are TGTGCCAGCAGCTTAGTCGGGACAGCCGAGCAGTACTTC. The gene calls are TRBV11-2 and TRBJ2-7; 7 nucleotides align to TRBD1. The CDR3 extends over 13 amino acids. The germline V gene encodes CDR1 SGHAT and CDR2 FQNNGV. Trimming took 1 base from V and 6 from J; bases not matched to a gene: 3.